Each of the 9 T cell receptor beta chains below was sequenced from the same sample in a study of vaccination and CD4 T cells after COVID-19. Treatment meaning: approximately 9-day PBMC culture with coronavirus spike peptide pools or control peptides (ViraFEST assay). Sequencing of cultured CD4+ T cell DNA used the Oncomine TCR Beta short-read assay. TCRdb called the PCR reads again in MiXCR, with one record for every CDR3 protein. This table holds roughly 12,000 distinct CDR3 sequences, roughly half found once. These receptors' targets are unknown. Sequencing input: CD4+ T cells from blood, cultured in vitro. The origin of the receptors is a human donor who had recovered from COVID-19.

This clonotype was seen only a few times. The gene calls are TRBV7-2 and TRBJ1-1; D is undetermined. Germline CDR1 SGHTA, CDR2 FQGNSA. The CDR3 runs to 13 residues. V was cut by 2 bases and J by 0 bases, with 4 bases left in between. The CDR3 DNA reads as TGTGCCAGCAGCTTATCAGTGAACACTGAAGCTTTCTTT. Protein product: CASSLSVNTEAFF.

The gene calls are TRBV6-2 or TRBV6-3 and TRBJ1-2; D unclear. Trimming left V 6 bases short and J 4 bases short, with 21 bases between. The CDR3 runs to 16 residues. In germline, CDR1 is MNHEY, CDR2 SVGEGT. CDR3 sequence (DNA): TGTGCCAGCAGACCCCCGGAGGGCCGGCGCGGCTATGGCTACACCTTC. Encoded protein: CASRPPEGRRGYGYTF.

The chain combines TRBV28 with TRBJ1-2; D gene uncertain. CDR3 length: 14 amino acids. V dropped 2 bases and J dropped 7 bases, with 14 bases sitting between them. Germline V gene sequence: CDR1 MDHEN, CDR2 SYDVKM. The CDR3: CASSLTRPRGGYTF. The DNA for the CDR3 is TGTGCCAGCAGTTTAACCAGGCCCCGGGGTGGCTACACCTTC.

There are a few counts of this clonotype. The chain links TRBV20-1 to TRBJ2-1, with D possibly being TRBD1 (6 bases). Germline CDR1 DFQATT, CDR2 SNEGSKA (reference sequence). The CDR3 is made up of 16 amino acids. The V end was cut by 0 bases, the J end by 1 base, with 13 bases between. CDR3 residues: CSARDPGTFSYNEQFF. The CDR3 nucleotides are TGCAGTGCTAGAGATCCCGGGACATTTTCCTACAATGAGCAGTTCTTC.

This chain connects TRBV5-8 to TRBJ2-5; the D call may be TRBD1 or TRBD2 (5 bases each). Trimming stripped 4 bases from V and 1 base from J, with 8 bases between. CDR1 and CDR2 (germline): SGHTS, YDEGEE. This CDR3 region has 13 residues. The CDR3 is CASSPGTQETQYF. The CDR3 nucleotides are TGTGCCAGCAGCCCCGGGACCCAAGAGACCCAGTACTTC.

The genes are TRBV15 and TRBJ2-3; 9 bases match TRBD2. Losses at the gene ends were 4 bases for V and 0 bases for J; bases not matched to a gene: 5. In germline, CDR1 is LNHNV, CDR2 YYDKDF (reference sequence). There are 16 residues in the CDR3. The CDR3 is CATSKGLAGSTDTQYF. The CDR3, as DNA: TGTGCCACCAGCAAGGGTCTAGCGGGGAGCACAGATACGCAGTATTTT.

V and J are TRBV7-3 and TRBJ2-1; 11 nucleotides match TRBD2. This CDR3 spans 20 amino acids. CDR1 and CDR2 (germline): SGHTA, FQGTGA. Trimming at V came to 5 bases and at J to 0 bases, leaving 15 bases not matched to a gene. CDR3 DNA: TGTGCCAGCAGCCCCCATCGGGGTAGCGGGAGGGTAAGCTCCTACAATGAGCAGTTCTTC. Residues: CASSPHRGSGRVSSYNEQFF.

CDR3 loop: CASKGLAAYEQYF. CDR3 sequence (DNA): TGTGCCAGCAAGGGACTAGCGGCCTACGAGCAGTACTTC. The J gene is TRBJ2-7, the V gene TRBV27, with 11 bases matching TRBD2. Germline V lookup: CDR1 MNHEY, CDR2 SMNVEV (reference sequence). This CDR3 spans 13 amino acids. Germline trimming cut 7 bases from V and 2 bases from J; bases unmatched to any gene: 1.

This clonotype was found a few times. The chain has TRBV20-1 and TRBJ2-3; 9 nucleotides align to TRBD1. CDR1 is DFQATT and CDR2 is SNEGSKA in the germline V gene (reference sequence). The CDR3 sequence is 15 residues long. With V trimmed by 3 bases and J by 4 bases, 8 bases remained unmatched. Written as DNA, the CDR3 is TGCAGTGCTAGGATGGACAGGGGTTCCGCAGATACGCAGTATTTT. Translating gives CSARMDRGSADTQYF.